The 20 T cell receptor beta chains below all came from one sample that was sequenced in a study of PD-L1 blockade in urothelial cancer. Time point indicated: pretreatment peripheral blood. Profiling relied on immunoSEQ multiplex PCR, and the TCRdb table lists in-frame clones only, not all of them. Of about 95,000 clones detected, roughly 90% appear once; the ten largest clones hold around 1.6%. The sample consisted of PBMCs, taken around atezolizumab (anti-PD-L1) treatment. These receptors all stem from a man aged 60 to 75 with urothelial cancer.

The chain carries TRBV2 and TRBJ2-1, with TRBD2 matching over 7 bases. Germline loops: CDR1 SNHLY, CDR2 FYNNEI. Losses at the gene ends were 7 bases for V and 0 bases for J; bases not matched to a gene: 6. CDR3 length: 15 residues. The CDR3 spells CASKESGGSYNEQFF. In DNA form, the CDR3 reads TGTGCCAGCAAGGAGTCGGGAGGCTCCTACAATGAGCAGTTCTTC.

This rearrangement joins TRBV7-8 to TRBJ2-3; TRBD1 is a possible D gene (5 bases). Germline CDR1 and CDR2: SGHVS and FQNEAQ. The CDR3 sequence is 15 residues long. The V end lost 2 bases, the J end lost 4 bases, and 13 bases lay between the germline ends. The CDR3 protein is CASSLIGREADTQYF. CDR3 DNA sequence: TGTGCCAGCAGCTTAATTGGCAGGGAAGCAGATACGCAGTATTTT. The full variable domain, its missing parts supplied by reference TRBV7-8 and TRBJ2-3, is GAGVSQSPRYKVAKRGQDVALRCDPISGHVSLFWYQQALGQGPEFLTYFQNEAQLDKSGLPSDRFFAERPEGSVSTLKIQRTQQEDSAVYLCASSLIGREADTQYFGPGTRLTVL.

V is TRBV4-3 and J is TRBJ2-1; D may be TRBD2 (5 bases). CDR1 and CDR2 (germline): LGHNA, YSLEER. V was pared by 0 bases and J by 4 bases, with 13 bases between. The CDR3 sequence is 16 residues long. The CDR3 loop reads CASSQDQRDSYNEQFF. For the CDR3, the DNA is TGCGCCAGCAGCCAAGATCAGAGGGATAGTTACAATGAGCAGTTCTTC.

The CDR3 here is CASSLAGTNTEAFF. In nucleotides, the CDR3 is TGTGCCAGCAGCCTCGCGGGGACGAACACTGAAGCTTTCTTT. This sequence joins TRBV7-3 and TRBJ1-1; tentative D call: TRBD1 (5 bases). The CDR3 is 14 amino acids. CDR1 is SGHTA and CDR2 is FQGTGA in the germline V gene. Trimming removed 5 bases from V and 1 base from J, with 11 bases in between.

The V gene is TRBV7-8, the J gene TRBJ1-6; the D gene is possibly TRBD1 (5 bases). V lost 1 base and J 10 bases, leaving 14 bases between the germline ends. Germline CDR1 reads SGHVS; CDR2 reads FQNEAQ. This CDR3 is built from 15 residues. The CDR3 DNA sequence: TGTGCCAGCAGCTTAGTAATAGGGGCGCTCTCACCCCTCCACTTT. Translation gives CASSLVIGALSPLHF. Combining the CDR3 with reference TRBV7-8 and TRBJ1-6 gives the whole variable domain GAGVSQSPRYKVAKRGQDVALRCDPISGHVSLFWYQQALGQGPEFLTYFQNEAQLDKSGLPSDRFFAERPEGSVSTLKIQRTQQEDSAVYLCASSLVIGALSPLHFGNGTRLTVT.

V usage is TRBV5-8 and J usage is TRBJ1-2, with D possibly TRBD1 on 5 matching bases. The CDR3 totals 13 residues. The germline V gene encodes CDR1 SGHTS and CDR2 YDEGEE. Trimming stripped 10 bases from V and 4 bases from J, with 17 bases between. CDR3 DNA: TGTGCCCTGGAAACGGACACTGCCTATGGCTACACCTTC. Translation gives CALETDTAYGYTF.

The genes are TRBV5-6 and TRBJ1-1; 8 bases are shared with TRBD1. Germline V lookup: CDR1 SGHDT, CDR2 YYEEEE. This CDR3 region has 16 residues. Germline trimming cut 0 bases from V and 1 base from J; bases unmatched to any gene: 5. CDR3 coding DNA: TGTGCCAGCAGCTTGGCAGGGGGCACGGGGAACACTGAAGCTTTCTTT. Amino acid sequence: CASSLAGGTGNTEAFF.

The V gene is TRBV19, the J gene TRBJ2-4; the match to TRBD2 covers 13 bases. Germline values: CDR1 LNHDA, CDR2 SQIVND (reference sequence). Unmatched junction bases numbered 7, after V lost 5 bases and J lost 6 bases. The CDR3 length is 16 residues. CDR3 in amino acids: CASSSGLAGVGNIQYF. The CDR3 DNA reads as TGTGCCAGTAGTTCCGGACTAGCGGGAGTCGGAAACATTCAGTACTTC.

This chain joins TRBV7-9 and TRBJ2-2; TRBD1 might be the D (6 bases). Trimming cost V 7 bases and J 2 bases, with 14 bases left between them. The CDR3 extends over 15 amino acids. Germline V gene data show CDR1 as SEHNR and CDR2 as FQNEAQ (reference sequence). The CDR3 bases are TGTGCCAGCACGCCACCGGGACAAAACACCGGGGAGCTGTTTTTT. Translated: CASTPPGQNTGELFF.

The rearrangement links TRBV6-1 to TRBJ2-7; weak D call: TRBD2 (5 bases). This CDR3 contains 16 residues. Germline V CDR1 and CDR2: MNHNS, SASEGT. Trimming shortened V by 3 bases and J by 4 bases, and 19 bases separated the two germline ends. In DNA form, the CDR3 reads TGTGCCAGCAGTGAGTCCCAACGAGGGATCCCATACGAGCAGTACTTC. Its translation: CASSESQRGIPYEQYF.

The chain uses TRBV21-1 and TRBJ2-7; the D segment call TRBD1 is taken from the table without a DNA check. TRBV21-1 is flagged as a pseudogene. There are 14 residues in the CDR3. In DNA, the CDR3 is TGTGCCAGCAGCAACAGGGCTTACACCTACGAGCAGTACTTC. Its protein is CASSNRAYTYEQYF.

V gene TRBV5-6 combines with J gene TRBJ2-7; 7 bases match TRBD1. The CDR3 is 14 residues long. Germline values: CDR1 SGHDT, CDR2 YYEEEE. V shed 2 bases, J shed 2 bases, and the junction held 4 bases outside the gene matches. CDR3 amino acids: CASSFDRVAYEQYF. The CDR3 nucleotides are TGTGCCAGCAGCTTTGACAGGGTCGCCTACGAGCAGTACTTC.

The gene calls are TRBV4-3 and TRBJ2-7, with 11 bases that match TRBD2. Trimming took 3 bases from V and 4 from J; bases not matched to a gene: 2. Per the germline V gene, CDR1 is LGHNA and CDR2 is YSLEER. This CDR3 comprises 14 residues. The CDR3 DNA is TGCGCCAGCAGCCAGGGACTAGCGGAATACGAGCAGTACTTC. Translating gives CASSQGLAEYEQYF.

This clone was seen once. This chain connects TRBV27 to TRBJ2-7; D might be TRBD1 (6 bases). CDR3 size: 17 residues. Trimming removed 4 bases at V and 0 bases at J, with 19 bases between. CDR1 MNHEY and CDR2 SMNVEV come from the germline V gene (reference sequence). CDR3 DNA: TGTGCCAGCAGTTCGGCTAATGCAGGGGTCCGCTCCTACGAGCAGTACTTC. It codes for CASSSANAGVRSYEQYF.

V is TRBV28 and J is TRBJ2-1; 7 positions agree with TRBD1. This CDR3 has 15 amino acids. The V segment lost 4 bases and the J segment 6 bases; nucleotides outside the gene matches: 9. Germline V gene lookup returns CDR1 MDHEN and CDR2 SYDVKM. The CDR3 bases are TGTGCCAGCAGTTACCGGACAGGTGGAGCCAATGAGCAGTTCTTC. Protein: CASSYRTGGANEQFF.

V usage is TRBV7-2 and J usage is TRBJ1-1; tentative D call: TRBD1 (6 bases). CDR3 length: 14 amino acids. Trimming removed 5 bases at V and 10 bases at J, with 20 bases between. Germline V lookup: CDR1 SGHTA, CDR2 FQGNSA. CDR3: CASSPGDMFSRAFF. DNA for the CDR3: TGTGCCAGCAGCCCTGGGGACATGTTTTCTAGAGCTTTCTTT.

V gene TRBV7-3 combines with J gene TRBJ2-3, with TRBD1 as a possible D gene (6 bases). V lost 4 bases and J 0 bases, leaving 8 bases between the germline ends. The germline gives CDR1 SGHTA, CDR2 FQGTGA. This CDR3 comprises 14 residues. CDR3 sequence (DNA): TGTGCCAGCAGCTCCGGGACAAGCACAGATACGCAGTATTTT. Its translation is CASSSGTSTDTQYF.

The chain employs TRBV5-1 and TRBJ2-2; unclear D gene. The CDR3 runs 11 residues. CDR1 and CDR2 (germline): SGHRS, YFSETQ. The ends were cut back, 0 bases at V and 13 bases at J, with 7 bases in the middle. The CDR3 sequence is CASSLDSPLFF. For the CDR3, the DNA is TGCGCCAGCAGCTTGGACTCACCGCTGTTTTTT.

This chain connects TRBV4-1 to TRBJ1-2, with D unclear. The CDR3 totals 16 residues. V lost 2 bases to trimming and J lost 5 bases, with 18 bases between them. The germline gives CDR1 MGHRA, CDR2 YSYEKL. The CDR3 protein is CASSQPRRGLGYGYTF. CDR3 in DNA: TGCGCCAGCAGCCAACCCCGGCGGGGATTGGGATATGGCTACACCTTC.

The CDR3 nucleotides read TGTGCCAGCAGTTTATCGGACAGGGAAAGCAATCAGCCCCAGCATTTT. Translated, it gives CASSLSDRESNQPQHF. This chain connects TRBV27 to TRBJ1-5; 8 bases align to TRBD1. CDR3 length equals 16 residues. V shed 0 bases and J 1 base; nucleotides not matched to a gene: 2. The germline gives CDR1 MNHEY, CDR2 SMNVEV (reference sequence).